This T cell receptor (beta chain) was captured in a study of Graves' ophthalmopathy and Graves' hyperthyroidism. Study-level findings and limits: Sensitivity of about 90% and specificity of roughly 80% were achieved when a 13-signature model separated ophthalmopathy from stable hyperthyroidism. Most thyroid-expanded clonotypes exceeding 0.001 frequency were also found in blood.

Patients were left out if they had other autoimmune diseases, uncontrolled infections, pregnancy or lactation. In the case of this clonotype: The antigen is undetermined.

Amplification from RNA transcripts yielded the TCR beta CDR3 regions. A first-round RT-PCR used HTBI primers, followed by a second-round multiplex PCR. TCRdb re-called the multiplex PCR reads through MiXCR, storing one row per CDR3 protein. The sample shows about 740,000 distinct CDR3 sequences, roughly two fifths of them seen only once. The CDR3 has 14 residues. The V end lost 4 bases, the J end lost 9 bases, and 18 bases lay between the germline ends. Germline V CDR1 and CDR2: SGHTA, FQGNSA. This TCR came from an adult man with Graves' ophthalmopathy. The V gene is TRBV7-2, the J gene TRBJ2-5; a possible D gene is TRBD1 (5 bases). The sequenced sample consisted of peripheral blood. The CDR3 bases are TGTGCCAGCAGCTATGGGGCGAGTCGTTATGCCCAGTACTTC. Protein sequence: CASSYGASRYAQYF.